The source of this TCR beta chain is a study of CXCR3-negative and CXCR3-positive naive CD8 T cells. The CDR3 runs 19 residues. Germline V gene data show CDR1 as SEHNR and CDR2 as FQNEAQ (reference sequence). UMI-labeled TRB cDNA libraries were prepared by 5' RACE. TCRdb reworked the 5' RACE reads into one entry per CDR3 protein, no DNA. This listing includes 92,000 or so distinct CDR3 sequences. The source of this sequence is a human donor in good health. Some clones in this sample may be carry-over from other donors' samples. Sequencing input: naive CXCR3- CD8+ T cells from blood. The subset was: CD45RO-CCR7+CD27+CD95- naive CD8+ T cells lacking CXCR3 (TNR3-). The rearrangement joins TRBV7-9 to TRBJ1-3; the TRBD1 assignment by TCRdb is unverifiable without DNA. This CDR3 is CASSLDTGLSGGSGNTIYF.